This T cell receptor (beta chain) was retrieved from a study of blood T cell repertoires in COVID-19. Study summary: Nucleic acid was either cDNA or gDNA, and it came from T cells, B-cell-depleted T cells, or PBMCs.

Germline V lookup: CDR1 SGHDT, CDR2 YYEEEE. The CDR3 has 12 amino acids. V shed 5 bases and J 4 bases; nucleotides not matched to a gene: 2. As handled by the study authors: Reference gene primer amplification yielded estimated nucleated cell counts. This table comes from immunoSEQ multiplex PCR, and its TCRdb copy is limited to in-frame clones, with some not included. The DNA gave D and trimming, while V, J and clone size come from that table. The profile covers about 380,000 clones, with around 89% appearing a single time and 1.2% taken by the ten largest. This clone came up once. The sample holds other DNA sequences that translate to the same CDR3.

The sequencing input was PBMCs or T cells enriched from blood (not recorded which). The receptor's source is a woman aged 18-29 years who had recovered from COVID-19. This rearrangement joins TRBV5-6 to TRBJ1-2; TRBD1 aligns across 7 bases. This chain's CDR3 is CASSRDSYGYTF. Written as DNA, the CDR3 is TGTGCCAGCAGTCGGGACAGCTATGGCTACACCTTC.